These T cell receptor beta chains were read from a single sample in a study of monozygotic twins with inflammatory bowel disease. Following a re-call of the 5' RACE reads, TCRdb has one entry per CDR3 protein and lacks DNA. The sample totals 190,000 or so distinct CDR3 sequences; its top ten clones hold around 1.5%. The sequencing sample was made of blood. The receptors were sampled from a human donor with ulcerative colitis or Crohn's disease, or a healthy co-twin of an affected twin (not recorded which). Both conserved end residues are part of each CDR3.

CSASVLAGGLRSYNEQFF,TRBJ2-1,TRBV20-1
CASSRYWGLGNTIYF,TRBJ1-3,TRBV6-1
CSAPSRAGSSYNEQFF,TRBJ2-1,TRBV20-1
CASSLIAGQGTEAFF,TRBJ1-1,TRBV5-5
CASSLRGKETQYF,TRBJ2-5,TRBV12-3/TRBV12-4
CASSLGREETQYF,TRBJ2-5,TRBV11-2
CSARTPGLLHYGYTF,TRBJ1-2,TRBV20-1
CASSFSHTHYEQYF,TRBJ2-7,TRBV11-2
CASSLDAPQLAGDTDTQYF,TRBJ2-3,TRBV7-8
CATSEPDRDEQFF,TRBJ2-1,TRBV24-1
CASSWMVTEAFF,TRBJ1-1,TRBV12-3/TRBV12-4
CASSPPTSSGANVLTF,TRBJ2-6,TRBV18
CASRGTGGFQPQHF,TRBJ1-5,TRBV6-1
CASSHREAAEAFF,TRBJ1-1,TRBV14
CASSYSAGPEQYF,TRBJ2-7,TRBV6-2/TRBV6-3
CASSQDPWRSPLHF,TRBJ1-6,TRBV3-1
CASSLQAGGHEKGYTF,TRBJ1-2,TRBV12-3/TRBV12-4
CASTIGQDYEQYF,TRBJ2-7,TRBV5-8
CASSLRVRFSGGLATEAFF,TRBJ1-1,TRBV5-1